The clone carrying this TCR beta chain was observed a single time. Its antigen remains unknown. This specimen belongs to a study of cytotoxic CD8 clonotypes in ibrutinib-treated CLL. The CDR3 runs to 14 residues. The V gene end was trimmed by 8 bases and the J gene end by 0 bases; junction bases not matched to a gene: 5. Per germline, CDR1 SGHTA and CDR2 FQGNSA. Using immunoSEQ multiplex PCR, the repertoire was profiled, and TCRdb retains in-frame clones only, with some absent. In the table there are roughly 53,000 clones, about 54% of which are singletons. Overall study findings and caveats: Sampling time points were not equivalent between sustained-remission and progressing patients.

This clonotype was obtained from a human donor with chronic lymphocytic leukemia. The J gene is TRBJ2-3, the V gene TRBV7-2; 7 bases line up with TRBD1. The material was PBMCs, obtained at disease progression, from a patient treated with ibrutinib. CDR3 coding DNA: TGTGCCAGCGGACAGGATGCTAGCACAGATACGCAGTATTTT. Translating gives CASGQDASTDTQYF.